This T cell receptor (beta chain) derives from a study of preoperative IRX-2 immunotherapy in early breast cancer. Regarding treatment: preoperative locoregional IRX-2 cytokine immunotherapy. This phase Ib study tested locoregional IRX-2 cytokine immunotherapy given before surgery. The CDR3 contains 15 residues. Trimming took 6 bases from V and 4 from J; bases not matched to a gene: 11. Germline CDR1 is LNHDA and CDR2 is SQIVND (reference sequence). Some clones are missing from TCRdb's copy, which holds only in-frame ones; the method was immunoSEQ multiplex PCR. The profile shows about 32,000 clones, under 85% of them singletons.

The receptor was isolated from a human donor with breast cancer. J is TRBJ1-2 and V is TRBV19; TRBD1 aligns across 7 bases. Sequences were derived from lymph node tissue, sampled from a patient treated with IRX-2 immunotherapy. CDR3 nucleotides: TGTGCCAGTAGGACTTCAGGGGGATCAGGCTATGGCTACACCTTC. It specifies CASRTSGGSGYGYTF.